The text below deals with one T cell receptor (beta chain). As yet, its antigen is unknown. The entry originates in a study of cytomegalovirus exposure and HLA in healthy donors. The length of the CDR3 is 16 residues. The germline V gene has CDR1 SGHRS and CDR2 YFSETQ. With V trimmed by 4 bases and J by 0 bases, 6 bases remained unmatched. Study-wide points: A few CMV-associated chains proved CMV antigen-specific in vitro.

TCRdb keeps only in-frame clones here, not all; method: immunoSEQ multiplex PCR. This sample has fewer than 400,000 clones, with approximately 91% found just once. The clonotype was recovered from a man aged 30-40 years in good health and CMV-seronegative. Sequenced material: PBMCs. V usage is TRBV5-1 and J usage is TRBJ2-5; TRBD2 matches 10 bases. The CDR3 loop is CASSRGLAVYQETQYF. As DNA, the CDR3 is TGCGCCAGCAGCCGAGGACTAGCGGTGTACCAAGAGACCCAGTACTTC.